This T cell receptor (beta chain) is from a study of blood T cell repertoires in COVID-19. For the study at large: The United States, Italy and Spain were the sources of the acute and convalescent COVID-19 samples.

The length of the CDR3 is 15 residues. J was trimmed by 2 bases and V by 2 bases; bases with no gene match: 5. Per the germline V gene, CDR1 is SGHVS and CDR2 is FNYEAQ. Participant reports of clinical history set cohort assignment. Sequencing used immunoSEQ multiplex PCR; TCRdb keeps in-frame clones, though not all of them. The sample lists roughly 260,000 clones; approximately 90% were seen once. This chain uses TRBV7-6 with TRBJ2-7, with 8 bases aligning to TRBD1. The source is a woman in her twenties or thirties with acute COVID-19. The sequenced sample consisted of PBMCs or T cells enriched from blood (not recorded which). This CDR3 is CASSLSRGRAYEQYF. CDR3 nucleotides: TGTGCCAGCAGCTTAAGCAGGGGGCGAGCCTACGAGCAGTACTTC.